These T cell receptor beta chains were read from a single sample in a study of T cell responses to AZD1222 COVID-19 vaccine. Profiling relied on immunoSEQ multiplex PCR, and the TCRdb table lists in-frame clones only, not all of them. The table includes roughly 200,000 clones, approximately 93% detected once. The input for sequencing was peripheral blood, taken 28 days after the second AZD1222 dose. The receptors derive from an adult who received the AZD1222 COVID-19 vaccine. Both conserved end residues are part of each CDR3. The order of the fields is D gene, J gene, clone size, V gene, CDR3 DNA, CDR3 protein. D genes are given only for firm matches. Expanded clones are given a class, and other clones once, few, many or no size at all.

- TRBJ1-4 - TRBV18 TGTGCCAGCTCACCTACAGCCGTACAACAAGAAAAACTGTTTTTT CASSPTAVQQEKLFF
TRBD1 TRBJ1-2 - TRBV2 TGTGCCAGCAGTGAAGCACGACAGGGGGAGTATGGCTACACCTTC CASSEARQGEYGYTF
- TRBJ1-1 - TRBV6-2/TRBV6-3 TGTGCCAGCAGTTACGGTGGGGTAGGGAACACTGAAGCTTTCTTT CASSYGGVGNTEAFF
- TRBJ2-2 - TRBV2 TGTGCCAGCAGTGGCAGCTCCAGGAACACCGGGGAGCTGTTTTTT CASSGSSRNTGELFF
- TRBJ2-7 - TRBV6-5 TGTGCCAGCAGTTACTCGGGACGGTCGACCTACGAGCAGTACTTC CASSYSGRSTYEQYF
TRBD1 TRBJ1-5 - TRBV5-1 TGCGCCAGCAGCCAAGGGACAGGGAATCAGCCCCAGCATTTT CASSQGTGNQPQHF
- TRBJ2-6 few TRBV18 TGTGCCAGCTCACTTACCGAAGTCTCTGGGGCCAACGTCCTGACTTTC CASSLTEVSGANVLTF
TRBD2 TRBJ2-1 - TRBV3-1/TRBV3-2 TGTGCCAGCAGCCAGCCGGGACTAGCGGGGGTCGGGCAGTTCTTC CASSQPGLAGVGQFF
- TRBJ2-5 - TRBV25-1 TGTGCCAGCAGTAATGTTAAGACCCAGTACTTC CASSNVKTQYF
- TRBJ1-1 - TRBV3-1/TRBV3-2 TGTGCCAGCAGCCAAGATTGGGCAGGGCCGGGGGACACTGAAGCTTTCTTT CASSQDWAGPGDTEAFF
- TRBJ2-3 once TRBV30 TGTGCCTGGCGGACTCCCCCCCACACAGATACGCAGTATTTT CAWRTPPHTDTQYF
- TRBJ1-5 - TRBV5-4 TGTGCCAGCAGCTGGGGAGGAGGCAATCAGCCCCAGCATTTT CASSWGGGNQPQHF
- TRBJ2-7 - TRBV6-5 TGTGCCACTCACGCTCAAGGACTCCCGACCTACGAGCAGTACTTC CATHAQGLPTYEQYF
TRBD1 TRBJ1-6 - TRBV7-8 TGTGCCAGCAGCCGAACAGGGGGCGCGAGGAATTCACCCCTCCACTTT CASSRTGGARNSPLHF
- TRBJ2-7 - TRBV2 TGTGCCAGCAGTAGGGTCAGGGGCCCCAACTACGAGCAGTACTTC CASSRVRGPNYEQYF
- TRBJ2-7 few TRBV18 TGTGCCAGCTCACCGCGAAGCCTTTGGTGGGAGCAGTACTTC CASSPRSLWWEQYF
- TRBJ1-5 - TRBV7-8 TGTGCCAGCAGCTTATCAACCGTATATCAGCCCCAGCATTTT CASSLSTVYQPQHF
TRBD2 TRBJ2-7 - TRBV11-2 TGTGCCAGCAGCTTTCAGCGGGAGGGCCGCGAGCAGTACTTC CASSFQREGREQYF
- TRBJ1-1 - TRBV19 TGTGCCAGTAGTATAGGGCCCAGAGACACTGAAGCTTTCTTT CASSIGPRDTEAFF
TRBD1 TRBJ1-2 - TRBV5-5 TGTGCCAGCAGCTTGGCCGTCGCAGGGGGCGTCGTGGGAGGCTACACCTTC CASSLAVAGGVVGGYTF
TRBD1 TRBJ1-1 - TRBV5-1 TGCGCCAGCAGCCGGGACAGCAACACTGAAGCTTTCTTT CASSRDSNTEAFF
- TRBJ1-2 - TRBV20-1 TGCAGTGCTAGTCAGGGTAACTATGGCTACACCTTC CSASQGNYGYTF
- TRBJ1-5 few TRBV7-8 TGTGCCAGCAGCTTAGACCCCCGGTATCATCAGCCCCAGCATTTT CASSLDPRYHQPQHF
- TRBJ2-7 once TRBV6-2/TRBV6-3 TGTGCCAGCAACCCAGGGGGGAGCTCCTACGAGCAGTACTTC CASNPGGSSYEQYF
TRBD2 TRBJ2-2 - TRBV3-1/TRBV3-2 TGTGCCAGCAGCCCATTCCTCACTAGCGGGGGTCATCGGGAGCTGTTTTTT CASSPFLTSGGHRELFF
- TRBJ2-4 - TRBV2 TGTGCCAGCAGTGCACCCCCGGCAGGGGACATTCAGTACTTC CASSAPPAGDIQYF
TRBD1 TRBJ1-2 - TRBV19 TGTGCCAGTAGCCGGGACAGAGCTAACTATGGCTACACCTTC CASSRDRANYGYTF
- TRBJ1-4 - TRBV7-2 TGTGCCAGCAGCTTAGCAGTCCCCCGGGGGGAAAAACTGTTTTTT CASSLAVPRGEKLFF
TRBD1 TRBJ2-7 once TRBV25-1 TGTGCCAGCAGGGGGGGCGAGACAGGGGTCTCCTACGAGCAGTACTTC CASRGGETGVSYEQYF
TRBD2 TRBJ2-1 - TRBV4-3 TGCGCCAGCAGCCAAGATTTGGGCCGGGGGGGCAATGAGCAGTTCTTC CASSQDLGRGGNEQFF
- TRBJ2-1 once TRBV6-8 TGTGCCAGCAGTTCCCTTAAAGGGTCCCTCTCCTACAATGAGCAGTTCTTC CASSSLKGSLSYNEQFF
- TRBJ1-4 - TRBV7-6 TGTGCCAGCAGCCCGGGGGCAGGTATAACTAATGAAAAACTGTTTTTT CASSPGAGITNEKLFF
- TRBJ1-5 - TRBV19 TGTGCCAGTAGTCCCTCGCAGGGGCTCAAGCCCCAGCATTTT CASSPSQGLKPQHF